This TCR beta chain was sequenced during a study of blood T cell repertoires in COVID-19. Study details: COVID-19 samples from acute and convalescent phases originated in the United States, Italy and Spain. PBMCs, B-cell-depleted T cells, or T cells were the source of the cDNA or gDNA that made up the material.

In the original processing: Amplifying reference gene primers gave estimates of nucleated cell counts. Profiling relied on immunoSEQ multiplex PCR, and the TCRdb table lists in-frame clones only, not all of them. V, J and clone size are taken as reported in that table, and D and trimming were inferred from the DNA itself. Counted here are about 98,000 clones, 65% to 90% occurring once; the ten biggest clones make up about 11%. Germline V gene data show CDR1 as SGHTA and CDR2 as FQGNSA. This CDR3 region has 15 residues. V shed 4 bases and J 4 bases; nucleotides not matched to a gene: 7. The V gene is TRBV7-2, the J gene TRBJ1-2; 9 nucleotides line up with TRBD1. The specimen was peripheral blood. This TCR was recovered from a man aged 65 to 79 with active or convalescent COVID-19. CDR3 residues: CASSSGTGMIYGYTF. CDR3 sequence (DNA): TGTGCCAGCAGCTCAGGGACAGGGATGATCTATGGCTACACCTTC.